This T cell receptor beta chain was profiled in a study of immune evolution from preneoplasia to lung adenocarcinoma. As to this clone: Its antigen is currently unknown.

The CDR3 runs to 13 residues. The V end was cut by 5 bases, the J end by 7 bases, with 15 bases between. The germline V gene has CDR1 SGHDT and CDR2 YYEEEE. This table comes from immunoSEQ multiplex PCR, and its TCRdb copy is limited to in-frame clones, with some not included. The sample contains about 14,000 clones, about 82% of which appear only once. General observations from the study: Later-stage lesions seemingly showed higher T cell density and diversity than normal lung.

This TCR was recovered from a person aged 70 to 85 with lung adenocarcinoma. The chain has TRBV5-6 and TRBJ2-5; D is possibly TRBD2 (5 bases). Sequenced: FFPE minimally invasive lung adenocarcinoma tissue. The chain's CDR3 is CASSFTSFGTQYF. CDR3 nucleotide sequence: TGTGCCAGCAGTTTTACTAGTTTCGGGACCCAGTACTTC.